One and the same sample provided the 3 T cell receptor beta chains below, sequenced in a study of shared clonotypes between healthy human individuals. The protocol was immunoSEQ multiplex PCR, while the TCRdb copy is restricted to in-frame clones and leaves out a portion. Here the sample spans 400,000 to 550,000 clones, 70% to 80% being singletons. What was sequenced was PBMCs. These receptors came from a woman between 40 and 50 years old in good health. Some clones in this sample may be carry-over from other donors' samples.

The chain recombines TRBV18 with TRBJ2-2; 7 bases map to TRBD1. Looked up from germline, CDR1 is KGHSH and CDR2 is LQKENI. CDR3 length: 13 residues. J lost 6 bases, V lost 5 bases, and 3 bases had no gene match. CDR3 DNA sequence: TGTGCCAGCTCATCGCAGGGGGCCGGGGAGCTGTTTTTT. This sequence encodes CASSSQGAGELFF.

J is TRBJ2-5 and V is TRBV10-2; D is possibly TRBD1 (6 bases). The J call may be faulty, since TRBJ2-7 better matches the DNA end. CDR1 is WSHSY, CDR2 SAAADI, per germline. CDR3 length equals 16 residues. The CDR3 DNA reads TGCGCCAGCAGTGAGTGGATGAGGACAGCATCCTACGAGCAGTACTTC. Translation: CASSEWMRTASYEQYF.

This chain connects TRBV4-2 to TRBJ2-3; D may be TRBD2 (6 bases). The CDR3 spans 17 residues. Trimming took 7 bases from V and 1 from J, leaving 21 bases between them. In germline, CDR1 is LGHNA, CDR2 YNFKEQ. The CDR3 DNA follows: TGTGCCAGCACCACCGGGTGGGAGGTGGGGGGCACAGATACGCAGTATTTT. Encoded protein: CASTTGWEVGGTDTQYF.